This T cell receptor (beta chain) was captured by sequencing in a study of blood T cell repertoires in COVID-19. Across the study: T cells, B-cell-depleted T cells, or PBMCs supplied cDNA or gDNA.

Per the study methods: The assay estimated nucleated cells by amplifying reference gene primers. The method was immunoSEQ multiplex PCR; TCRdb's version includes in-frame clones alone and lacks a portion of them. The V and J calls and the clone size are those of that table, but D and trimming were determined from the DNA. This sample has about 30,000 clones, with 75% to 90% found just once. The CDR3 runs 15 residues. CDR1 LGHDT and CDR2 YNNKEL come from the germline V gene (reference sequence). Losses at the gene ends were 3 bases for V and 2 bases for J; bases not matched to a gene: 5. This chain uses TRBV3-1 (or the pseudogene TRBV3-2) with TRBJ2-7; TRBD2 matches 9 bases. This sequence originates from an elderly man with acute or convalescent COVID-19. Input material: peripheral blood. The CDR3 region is CASSQVAGAPYEQYF. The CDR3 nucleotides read TGTGCCAGCAGCCAGGTAGCGGGGGCCCCCTACGAGCAGTACTTC.